This TCR beta chain was identified in a study of blood T cell repertoires in COVID-19. Study background: Some COVID-19 samples were acute and others convalescent; all came from the United States, Italy and Spain. Sources were T cells, B-cell-depleted T cells, or PBMCs; the material itself was cDNA or gDNA.

Participants' own reports of clinical history determined their cohort assignment. The study recruited exposed participants who had met a COVID-19 case within 2 weeks before entry. Germline V gene sequence: CDR1 MNHEY, CDR2 SMNVEV (reference sequence). The CDR3 is 16 residues long. The V and J ends lost 5 bases and 5 bases respectively, with 21 bases between them. TCRdb's copy holds only in-frame clones and misses some; the assay was immunoSEQ multiplex PCR. The data show some 180,000 clones, 80% seen once. This sequence was found in a man aged 55 to 70 who had been exposed to COVID-19. Sequencing was carried out using PBMCs or T cells enriched from blood (not recorded which). The chain links TRBV27 to TRBJ1-2; D gene uncertain. The CDR3 region is CASSPNHGQAAYGYTF. CDR3 nucleotides: TGTGCCAGCAGTCCCAATCATGGTCAGGCTGCGTATGGCTACACCTTC.